This TCR beta chain stems from a study of tumor-infiltrating lymphocytes in localized non-small cell lung cancer. Using immunoSEQ multiplex PCR, the repertoire was profiled, and TCRdb retains in-frame clones only, with some absent. The data contain around 6,200 clones, roughly 71% of them singletons. V lost 5 bases and J lost 5; bases outside the gene matches: 13. This CDR3 comprises 16 residues. The germline CDR1 and CDR2 sequences are MDHEN and SYDVKM. What was sequenced was lung tumor tissue. The source is a human donor with non-small cell lung cancer. The chain couples TRBV28 to TRBJ2-5; TRBD1 matches at 8 bases. As DNA, the CDR3 is TGTGCCAGCAGTCACGCCGACAGGGGTAGATGGGAGACCCAGTACTTC. Translated: CASSHADRGRWETQYF.